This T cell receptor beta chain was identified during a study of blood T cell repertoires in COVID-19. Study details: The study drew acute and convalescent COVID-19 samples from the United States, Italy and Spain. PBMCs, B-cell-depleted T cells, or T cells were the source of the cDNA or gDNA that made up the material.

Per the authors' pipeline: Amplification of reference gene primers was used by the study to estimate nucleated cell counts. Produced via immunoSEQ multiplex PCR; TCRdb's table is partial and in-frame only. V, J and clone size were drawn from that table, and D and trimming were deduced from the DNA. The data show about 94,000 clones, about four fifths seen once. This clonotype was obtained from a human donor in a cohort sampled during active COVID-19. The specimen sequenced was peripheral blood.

This CDR3 reads CASSRPGIGELFF. CDR3 coding DNA: TGTGCCAGCAGTCGACCGGGGATCGGGGAGCTGTTTTTT. The rearrangement uses TRBV12-3 or TRBV12-4 and TRBJ2-2; a possible D gene is TRBD2 (5 bases). The CDR3 consists of 13 residues. Trimming shortened V by 5 bases and J by 7 bases, and 11 bases separated the two germline ends.